These T cell receptor beta chains were read from a single sample in a study of blood T cell repertoires in COVID-19. Repertoires were generated with immunoSEQ multiplex PCR, while TCRdb's copy carries only in-frame clones and drops some. The sample shows hundreds of thousands of clones, approximately 85% of them seen only once. The sequencing sample was made of PBMCs or T cells enriched from blood (not recorded which). Receptors were obtained from a man aged 30 to 45 who had recovered from COVID-19. The CDR3 runs from the conserved cysteine through the conserved F or W. The order of the fields is V gene, D gene, clone size, J gene, CDR3 DNA, CDR3 protein. D genes are given only for firm matches. Only some rows state a clone size, as once, few, many or a class for expanded clones.

TRBV4-1	NA	NA	TRBJ1-1	TGCGCCAGCAGCCTAAATTGGGCCCTCGAGAACACTGAAGCTTTCTTT	CASSLNWALENTEAFF
TRBV3-1/TRBV3-2	NA	NA	TRBJ1-1	TGTGCCAGCAGCCAAGCCCAAATGAACACTGAAGCTTTCTTT	CASSQAQMNTEAFF
TRBV5-6	TRBD1	NA	TRBJ1-2	TGTGCCAGCAGCTTGGCCGGGACAGGGATGGCCTATGGCTACACCTTC	CASSLAGTGMAYGYTF
TRBV7-9	NA	NA	TRBJ1-1	TGTGCCAGCAGCTTCAACGGGGAGAACACTGAAGCTTTCTTT	CASSFNGENTEAFF
TRBV7-9	TRBD1	few	TRBJ1-1	TGTGCCAGCAGCACCTGGGGTCAGGGGGACACTGAAGCTTTCTTT	CASSTWGQGDTEAFF
TRBV9	TRBD2	NA	TRBJ2-3	TGTGCCAGCAGCGCCATAGGACTAGCGGCTAGCACAGATACGCAGTATTTT	CASSAIGLAASTDTQYF
TRBV7-3	TRBD2	NA	TRBJ2-1	TGTGCCAGCAGCCGAACTAGCGGAGCCTACAATGAGCAGTTCTTC	CASSRTSGAYNEQFF
TRBV13	NA	NA	TRBJ1-2	TGTGCCAGCAGCTTAGGGGGAGATGGCTACACCTTC	CASSLGGDGYTF
TRBV7-6	NA	NA	TRBJ2-5	TGTGCCAGCAGCTTAGTCTCGGCGGGGCCAGGGGAGACCCAGTACTTC	CASSLVSAGPGETQYF
TRBV7-2	NA	NA	TRBJ2-3	TGTGCCAGCAGCTTAGACAGGGGACTCTCAAATACGCAGTATTTT	CASSLDRGLSNTQYF
TRBV9	NA	NA	TRBJ2-6	TGTGCCAGCAGCGTCGTAATTGGGGCCAACGTCCTGACTTTC	CASSVVIGANVLTF
TRBV5-1	NA	NA	TRBJ1-2	TGCGCCAGCAGCGAACCTTCACAGGGAACAACCTATGGCTACACCTTC	CASSEPSQGTTYGYTF
TRBV6-5	NA	NA	TRBJ1-3	TGTGCCTGCACCGGTGGTGGAAACACCATATATTTT	CACTGGGNTIYF
TRBV12-3/TRBV12-4	NA	NA	TRBJ1-2	TGTGCCAGCAGTTTGTCCATTAACTATGGCTACACCTTC	CASSLSINYGYTF
TRBV4-1	TRBD1	NA	TRBJ2-2	TGCGCCAGCAGCCCGATCGAACAGGGGGGTACCGGGGAGCTGTTTTTT	CASSPIEQGGTGELFF
TRBV3-1/TRBV3-2	NA	NA	TRBJ2-5	TGTGCCAGCAGCTACTTCTCCCCAGAGACCCAGTACTTC	CASSYFSPETQYF
TRBV19	TRBD1	once	TRBJ1-5	TGTGCCAGCCTACTACCAATAGATTGCGGGACAGGTCTGAATCAGCCCCAGCATTTT	CASLLPIDCGTGLNQPQHF
TRBV6-5	NA	NA	TRBJ2-1	TGTGCCAGCAATCCAGGGGATTATCCTGGCAATGAGCAGTTCTTC	CASNPGDYPGNEQFF
TRBV24-1	TRBD1	NA	TRBJ2-5	TGTGCCACCAGTGATACCGGGACAGGGGATCGGCAAGCAATACAGACCCAGTACTTC	CATSDTGTGDRQAIQTQYF
TRBV5-1	NA	NA	TRBJ2-3	TGCGCCTCAGCCGGTGTTGGCAGGGGCACAGATACGCAGTATTTT	CASAGVGRGTDTQYF
TRBV4-2	NA	NA	TRBJ1-2	TGTGCCAGCAGCCAATTCTCCGGCTACACCTTC	CASSQFSGYTF
TRBV14	NA	NA	TRBJ1-2	TGTGCCAGCAGCCAAGAAGGTGCGGGTTTAACCTATGGCTACACCTTC	CASSQEGAGLTYGYTF
TRBV6-5	TRBD1	NA	TRBJ1-4	TGTGCCAGCAGAAGGAACCCGGGACAGGCAGAAAAACTGTTTTTT	CASRRNPGQAEKLFF
TRBV5-1	TRBD1	NA	TRBJ2-2	TGCGCCAGCAGCACCGGGACAGGGAATGGGGAGCTGTTTTTT	CASSTGTGNGELFF